A single count supports the clone carrying this TCR beta chain. Its antigen is undetermined. V lost 4 bases and J lost 3; bases outside the gene matches: 23. The CDR3 is 20 residues long. In germline, CDR1 is MDHEN, CDR2 SYDVKM. This sample was included in a study of shared clonotypes between healthy human individuals. Study conclusions and caveats: The donor pool, a small one, limited the genetic and exposure-history diversity represented.

Once extracted for a subset, genomic DNA was divided evenly among several immunoSEQ plates. Profiled with immunoSEQ multiplex PCR; TCRdb holds only in-frame clones, not every one. The sample gives 1,400,000 or so clones, roughly 98.5% of which show up once; around 0.33% is in the top ten. The sequence came from a man aged 30 to 39 in good health. The V gene is TRBV28, the J gene TRBJ2-7, with 8 bases identical to TRBD1. Sequenced material: naive CD4+ T cells sorted from blood. As for subset: CD45RA+ positively selected. DNA for the CDR3: TGTGCCAGCAGTTCAACAGGCTCGTGGGGACAGGCTGTGGGTCTCTACGAGCAGTACTTC. As protein: CASSSTGSWGQAVGLYEQYF. Combining the CDR3 with reference TRBV28 and TRBJ2-7 gives the whole variable domain DVKVTQSSRYLVKRTGEKVFLECVQDMDHENMFWYRQDPGLGLRLIYFSYDVKMKEKGDIPEGYSVSREKKERFSLILESASTNQTSMYLCASSSTGSWGQAVGLYEQYFGPGTRLTVT.